One sample yielded the 23 T cell receptor beta chains listed below, sequenced in a study of T cell responses to AZD1222 COVID-19 vaccine. Sequencing used immunoSEQ multiplex PCR; TCRdb keeps in-frame clones, though not all of them. Of around 100,000 clones in the sample, around nine tenths were seen once. The material sequenced was peripheral blood, taken on day 0 of AZD1222 vaccination. All receptors derive from an adult in good health.

The V gene is TRBV5-1, the J gene TRBJ2-5, with D possibly TRBD2 on 5 matching bases. The CDR3 is 16 amino acids. In germline, CDR1 is SGHRS, CDR2 YFSETQ. V was clipped by 0 bases and J by 5 bases, with 17 bases between them. DNA of the CDR3: TGCGCCAGCAGCTTGGATCCCCCCTCGGGGTCGGAGACCCAGTACTTC. The encoded protein is CASSLDPPSGSETQYF.

This clone was observed a handful of times. The CDR3 DNA sequence: TGTGCCAGCAGAAGGGCATTGAACACTGAAGCTTTCTTT. Protein product: CASRRALNTEAFF. This chain uses TRBV6-4 with TRBJ1-1; unclear D gene. The CDR3 totals 13 residues. Trimming stripped 6 bases from V and 0 bases from J, with 8 bases between. CDR1 MRHNA and CDR2 SNTAGT come from the germline V gene.

This sequence joins TRBV7-9 and TRBJ2-7; D is uncertain. V was trimmed by 5 bases and J by 6 bases, leaving 11 bases between them. The CDR3 runs to 12 residues. Looked up from germline, CDR1 is SEHNR and CDR2 is FQNEAQ (reference sequence). This CDR3 reads CASSPTLSEQYF. The DNA of the CDR3 is TGTGCCAGCAGCCCAACCCTGTCCGAGCAGTACTTC.

Remarks on this clone: At the DNA level, this CDR3 is encoded by other sequences in the same sample as well. The rearrangement joins TRBV18 to TRBJ1-5; D remains unclear. The germline gives CDR1 KGHSH, CDR2 LQKENI. This CDR3 has 13 amino acids. Between the trimmed V and J ends, which lost 3 bases and 4 bases, there was a span of 7 bases. CDR3: CASSPGKNQPQHF. CDR3 DNA sequence: TGTGCCAGCTCACCGGGGAAGAATCAGCCCCAGCATTTT.

The rearrangement joins TRBV28 to TRBJ1-2; unclear D gene. V was cut by 4 bases and J by 5 bases, with 11 bases left in between. The germline CDR1 and CDR2 sequences are MDHEN and SYDVKM. The CDR3 is made up of 13 amino acids. Written as DNA, the CDR3 is TGTGCCAGCAGTTGGACCCTAATTTATGGCTACACCTTC. As protein: CASSWTLIYGYTF.

The chain recombines TRBV7-2 with TRBJ2-7; the D gene could be TRBD1 or TRBD2 (6 bases each). Germline loops: CDR1 SGHTA, CDR2 FQGNSA. The V end lost 4 bases, the J end lost 3 bases, and 16 bases lay between the germline ends. This CDR3 region has 15 residues. CDR3 coding DNA: TGTGCCAGCAGCTCAAGGGGGGCGGGACACTACGAGCAGTACTTC. As protein: CASSSRGAGHYEQYF.

The J gene is TRBJ1-6, the V gene TRBV6-5; no clear D gene. There are 11 residues in the CDR3. Germline V CDR1 and CDR2: MNHEY, SVGAGI. Deletions cut 6 bases from V and 13 bases from J, with 10 bases between. CDR3 protein: CASRRREPLHF. CDR3 nucleotides: TGTGCCAGCAGGCGTAGGGAGCCCCTCCACTTT.

The chain uses TRBV4-2 and TRBJ2-7, with a possible D match to TRBD1 (6 bases). This CDR3 is 14 amino acids long. The V end lost 0 bases, the J end lost 7 bases, and 13 bases lay between the germline ends. The V gene's germline CDR1 is LGHNA and CDR2 YNFKEQ. CDR3 protein: CASSQDRGAGEQYF. CDR3 DNA sequence: TGTGCCAGCAGCCAAGACAGGGGTGCAGGGGAGCAGTACTTC.

The rearrangement joins TRBV11-3 to TRBJ1-1, with a possible D match to TRBD1 (5 bases). The CDR3 contains 16 residues. The V gene lost 0 bases and the J gene lost 2 bases, with 13 bases spanning the gap. Germline assignment: CDR1 SGHNT and CDR2 YENEEA. The CDR3 bases are TGTGCCAGCAGCTTAGAGGGAAAAACAGGAAACACTGAAGCTTTCTTT. Its translation is CASSLEGKTGNTEAFF.

The rearrangement joins TRBV19 to TRBJ1-3; D remains unclear. The CDR3 has 15 residues. CDR1 is LNHDA and CDR2 is SQIVND in the germline V gene (reference sequence). V was cut by 7 bases and J by 4 bases, with 17 bases left in between. The CDR3 region has the DNA TGTGCCAGTATGGGATCGCTCACTATGGGAAACACCATATATTTT. This encodes CASMGSLTMGNTIYF.

This clone has just one count. V is TRBV7-2 and J is TRBJ1-4; D unresolved. The CDR3 is made up of 15 amino acids. Trimming took 1 base from V and 2 from J, leaving 8 bases between them. CDR1 is SGHTA, CDR2 FQGNSA, per germline. The CDR3, as DNA: TGTGCCAGCAGCTTAGTTGTCTCTACTAATGAAAAACTGTTTTTT. Its translation is CASSLVVSTNEKLFF.

CDR3 bases: TGTGCCAGCAGTAAGTCGGGAACTCATCCGAATGAGCAGTTCTTC. The encoded protein is CASSKSGTHPNEQFF. The chain recombines TRBV27 with TRBJ2-1; D possibly corresponds to TRBD2 (5 bases). Germline V gene data show CDR1 as MNHEY and CDR2 as SMNVEV (reference sequence). The CDR3 loop spans 15 amino acids. Trimming removed 5 bases from V and 7 bases from J, with 18 bases in between.

The chain uses TRBV20-1 and TRBJ1-4; no reliable D call. V lost 3 bases and J lost 8, with 13 bases in between. This CDR3 contains 13 residues. Germline assignment: CDR1 DFQATT and CDR2 SNEGSKA (reference sequence). CDR3 in amino acids: CSASGRVKEKLFF. The CDR3 nucleotides are TGCAGTGCTAGTGGCCGGGTAAAAGAAAAACTGTTTTTT.

The rearrangement joins TRBV7-2 to TRBJ2-7; 7 bases align to TRBD2. The V and J ends lost 4 bases and 2 bases, in that order; junction bases with no gene match: 11. CDR3 length: 16 residues. Per the germline V gene, CDR1 is SGHTA and CDR2 is FQGNSA. The CDR3 nucleotides are TGTGCCAGCAGCTCCCCCTTGGGGGGGGGTACCTACGAGCAGTACTTC. Translation gives CASSSPLGGGTYEQYF.

The V gene is TRBV28, the J gene TRBJ1-2; D gene ambiguous. Trimming removed 3 bases from V and 3 bases from J, with 8 bases in between. The length of the CDR3 is 13 residues. The V gene's germline CDR1 is MDHEN and CDR2 SYDVKM. The CDR3 loop is CASSFGRYYGYTF. The DNA of the CDR3 is TGTGCCAGCAGTTTTGGGAGGTACTATGGCTACACCTTC.

V gene TRBV27 combines with J gene TRBJ1-2; D is perhaps TRBD1 (5 bases). The CDR3 spans 17 residues. Trimming took off 3 bases at V and 2 bases at J, with 19 bases between the two ends. CDR1 MNHEY and CDR2 SMNVEV come from the germline V gene (reference sequence). The CDR3 DNA sequence: TGTGCCAGCAGTTTTTGGTCAACCGGGACGGCGAACTATGGCTACACCTTC. Amino acid sequence: CASSFWSTGTANYGYTF.

V and J are TRBV7-9 and TRBJ2-5; 8 bases agree with TRBD2. V was pared by 8 bases and J by 2 bases, with 7 bases of the junction left unmatched. Germline CDR1 and CDR2: SEHNR and FQNEAQ (reference sequence). CDR3 size: 14 residues. This chain's CDR3 is CASAPTGGQETQYF. The CDR3, as DNA: TGTGCCAGCGCCCCAACGGGGGGGCAAGAGACCCAGTACTTC.

To note about this clone: Other DNA sequences in the sample encode the same CDR3. The chain combines TRBV29-1 with TRBJ1-5; 8 positions agree with TRBD1. CDR3 size: 13 residues. Germline CDR1 is SQVTM and CDR2 is ANQGSEA. The V and J ends lost 7 bases and 5 bases, in that order; junction bases with no gene match: 7. CDR3 coding DNA: TGCAGCGCCCGGACAGGGTGGGATCAGCCCCAGCATTTT. Amino acid sequence: CSARTGWDQPQHF. Full variable domain (rest looked up from reference TRBV29-1 and TRBJ1-5): SAVISQKPSRDICQRGTSLTIQCQVDSQVTMMFWYRQQPGQSLTLIATANQGSEATYESGFVIDKFPISRPNLTFSTLTVSNMSPEDSSIYLCSARTGWDQPQHFGDGTRLSIL.

This CDR3 reads CASSFNGGPSYGYTF. CDR3 DNA sequence: TGTGCCAGCAGTTTTAACGGGGGCCCTTCCTATGGCTACACCTTC. This chain joins TRBV28 and TRBJ1-2, with TRBD1 as a possible D gene (6 bases). CDR1 and CDR2 (germline): MDHEN, SYDVKM. CDR3 length equals 15 residues. V was cut by 3 bases and J by 4 bases, with 15 bases left in between.

The V and J genes are TRBV2 and TRBJ1-6; D unresolved. Germline CDR1 is SNHLY and CDR2 is FYNNEI. Trimming took off 5 bases at V and 10 bases at J, with 6 bases between the two ends. CDR3 length: 11 amino acids. Here the CDR3 DNA reads TGTGCCAGCAGTTTTCCCTCACCCCTCCACTTT. The encoded protein is CASSFPSPLHF.

The chain has TRBV4-2 and TRBJ2-7; the match to TRBD1 covers 9 bases. The CDR3 covers 16 residues. Per germline, CDR1 LGHNA and CDR2 YNFKEQ. V shed 0 bases and J 3 bases; nucleotides not matched to a gene: 6. In DNA, the CDR3 is TGTGCCAGCAGCCAAGATTGGGACAGGGTCCTCTACGAGCAGTACTTC. Translated, it gives CASSQDWDRVLYEQYF.

This clone showed up just once. This chain links TRBV14 with TRBJ2-7; D unresolved. This CDR3 region has 12 residues. Trimming removed 3 bases from V and 4 bases from J, with 7 bases in between. Germline assignment: CDR1 SGHDN and CDR2 FVKESK. The CDR3 loop reads CASSQLVYEQYF. The CDR3 DNA follows: TGTGCCAGCAGCCAGCTAGTATACGAGCAGTACTTC.

The CDR3 DNA reads TGTGCCAGCAGCCAAGATTTGAAGCAGGAGGGCTACACCTTC. Translating gives CASSQDLKQEGYTF. This chain connects TRBV14 to TRBJ1-2, with D unresolved. Germline V CDR1 and CDR2: SGHDN, FVKESK. The CDR3 spans 14 residues. Trimming removed 0 bases from V and 8 bases from J, with 13 bases in between.